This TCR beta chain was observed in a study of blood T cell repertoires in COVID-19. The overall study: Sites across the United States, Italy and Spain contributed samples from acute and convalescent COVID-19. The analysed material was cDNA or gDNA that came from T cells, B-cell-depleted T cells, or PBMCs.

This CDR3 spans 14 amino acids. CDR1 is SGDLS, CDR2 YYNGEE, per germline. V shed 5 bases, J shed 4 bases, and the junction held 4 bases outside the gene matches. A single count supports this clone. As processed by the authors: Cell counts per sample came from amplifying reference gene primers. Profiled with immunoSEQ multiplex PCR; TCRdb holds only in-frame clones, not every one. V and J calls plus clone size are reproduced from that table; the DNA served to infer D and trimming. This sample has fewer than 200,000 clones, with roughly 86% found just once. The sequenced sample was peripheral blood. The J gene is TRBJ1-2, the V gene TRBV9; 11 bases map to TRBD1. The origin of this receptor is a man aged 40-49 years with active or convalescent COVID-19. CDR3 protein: CASRDGQGAYGYTF. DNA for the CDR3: TGTGCCAGCAGAGATGGACAGGGGGCCTATGGCTACACCTTC.